Listed below are T cell receptor beta chains from one sample, sequenced in a study of blood T cell repertoires in COVID-19. TCRdb keeps only in-frame clones here, not all; method: immunoSEQ multiplex PCR. The sample has 330,000 or so clones, roughly 88% seen once. Specimen: PBMCs or T cells enriched from blood (not recorded which). The receptor set was obtained from a man aged 25-45 years who had recovered from COVID-19. CDR3s include the opening cysteine and the closing phenylalanine or tryptophan. The D gene is left open where the match is weak. Size is omitted from some rows. Given values are once, few, many or a class for expanded clones.

>TRBV7-8|.|TRBJ2-6|TRBD1|18
CASSYRPGTGNGANVLTF
TGTGCCAGCAGCTACCGTCCCGGGACAGGGAATGGGGCCAACGTCCTGACTTTC
>TRBV11-1|.|TRBJ1-5|.|15
CASSSSGNGNQPQHF
TGTGCCAGCAGCTCATCAGGGAATGGCAATCAGCCCCAGCATTTT
>TRBV6-5|.|TRBJ1-4|.|13
CASRGALGEKLFF
TGTGCCAGCAGAGGGGCCTTGGGTGAAAAACTGTTTTTT
>TRBV7-9|few|TRBJ1-1|TRBD1|13
CASSYTGGTEAFF
TGTGCCAGCAGTTACACAGGGGGCACTGAAGCTTTCTTT
>TRBV5-1|.|TRBJ2-7|TRBD2|18
CASSLVAGGLDPYPEQYF
TGCGCCAGCAGCTTGGTTGCGGGGGGCTTGGATCCTTATCCCGAGCAGTACTTC
>TRBV19|.|TRBJ1-1|TRBD1|15
CASSTYTWDRTEAFF
TGTGCCAGTAGCACTTATACATGGGACAGGACTGAAGCTTTCTTT
>TRBV6-4|.|TRBJ2-1|TRBD2|15
CASSVLAGSYNEQFF
TGTGCCAGCAGTGTACTAGCGGGCTCCTACAATGAGCAGTTCTTC
>TRBV4-1|.|TRBJ1-3|.|16
CASSHTTGFSGNTIYF
TGCGCCAGCAGCCACACGACAGGCTTCTCTGGAAACACCATATATTTT
>TRBV6-5|.|TRBJ1-6|TRBD1|16
CASSYARQGWNSPLHF
TGTGCCAGCAGTTACGCGAGACAGGGGTGGAATTCACCCCTCCACTTT
>TRBV29-1|.|TRBJ1-2|.|13
CSVVGEEDYGYTF
TGCAGCGTAGTCGGGGAAGAGGACTATGGCTACACCTTC
>TRBV18|.|TRBJ2-7|.|17
CASSKGAGTRAVYEQYF
TGTGCCAGCTCAAAGGGGGCCGGGACTAGAGCCGTCTACGAGCAGTACTTC
>TRBV5-5|.|TRBJ2-1|TRBD2|18
CASSPRPEAGAIYNEQFF
TGTGCCAGCAGTCCCCGACCAGAAGCGGGGGCCATCTACAATGAGCAGTTCTTC
>TRBV7-9|.|TRBJ1-6|TRBD1|14
CASSFRDSGSPLHF
TGTGCCAGCAGCTTTAGGGACAGCGGTTCACCCCTCCACTTT
>TRBV30|.|TRBJ1-1|.|15
CAWSSKGGANTEAFF
TGTGCCTGGAGCTCAAAGGGGGGGGCGAACACTGAAGCTTTCTTT
>TRBV28|.|TRBJ2-1|TRBD1|17
CASSLRFRDSFYNEQFF
TGTGCCAGCAGTCTCCGTTTCCGGGACAGTTTCTACAATGAGCAGTTCTTC
>TRBV7-6|.|TRBJ2-7|.|13
CASSADISYEQYF
TGTGCCAGCAGCGCGGACATCTCCTACGAGCAGTACTTC
>TRBV5-8|.|TRBJ2-2|.|16
CASSLGRGPATGELFF
TGTGCCAGCAGCTTGGGAAGGGGCCCAGCAACCGGGGAGCTGTTTTTT
>TRBV4-2|.|TRBJ1-1|.|15
CASSQVKGTPGGAFF
TGTGCCAGCAGCCAAGTAAAGGGAACACCGGGAGGAGCTTTCTTT
>TRBV6-5|.|TRBJ2-5|.|13
CASSYEGEETQYF
TGTGCCAGCAGTTACGAGGGAGAAGAGACCCAGTACTTC
>TRBV5-1|.|TRBJ2-7|.|15
CASSPDAGTSYEQYF
TGCGCCAGCAGCCCGGACGCGGGGACCTCCTACGAGCAGTACTTC
>TRBV13|.|TRBJ2-7|TRBD2|15
CASSFEGGTSNEQYF
TGTGCCAGCAGCTTTGAAGGCGGGACTAGTAACGAGCAGTACTTC
>TRBV30|.|TRBJ1-4|.|15
CAWSRGITTNEKLFF
TGTGCCTGGAGCAGGGGAATCACAACTAATGAAAAACTGTTTTTT
>TRBV2|few|TRBJ1-1|.|14
CASRQFDGPGEAFF
TGTGCCAGCAGGCAATTTGATGGACCAGGGGAAGCTTTCTTT
>TRBV28|.|TRBJ2-2|TRBD1|16
CATAVAGTGPTGELFF
TGTGCCACCGCCGTAGCCGGGACAGGTCCCACCGGGGAGCTGTTTTTT
>TRBV28|once|TRBJ1-1|.|13
CASSFTVNTEAFF
TGTGCCAGCAGTTTTACGGTAAACACTGAAGCTTTCTTT
>TRBV6-2/TRBV6-3|.|TRBJ2-5|TRBD2|18
CASSYFGWASGTQETQYF
TGTGCCAGCAGTTACTTCGGTTGGGCTAGCGGGACTCAAGAGACCCAGTACTTC
>TRBV24-1|few|TRBJ1-1|.|14
CATSVSGGETEAFF
TGTGCCACCAGTGTTAGTGGAGGGGAGACTGAAGCTTTCTTT
>TRBV2|.|TRBJ2-5|TRBD2|16
CAIEGPGLAPTGAQYF
TGTGCCATCGAGGGGCCGGGACTAGCGCCGACCGGGGCCCAGTACTTC
>TRBV30|.|TRBJ1-1|.|13
CACRPEGSAEAFF
TGTGCCTGCCGCCCGGAGGGGTCCGCTGAAGCTTTCTTT
>TRBV2|once|TRBJ1-2|.|13
CASSDRGYYGYTF
TGTGCCAGCAGTGACAGAGGTTACTATGGCTACACCTTC
>TRBV5-1|.|TRBJ2-2|TRBD2|15
CASSTGRPGTGELFF
TGCGCCAGCAGCACCGGGAGGCCGGGCACCGGGGAGCTGTTTTTT
>TRBV30|.|TRBJ2-5|.|14
CAWSWGTNQETQYF
TGTGCCTGGAGCTGGGGGACAAATCAAGAGACCCAGTACTTC